This T cell receptor beta chain emerged from a study of T cells after posttransplantation cyclophosphamide. Study conclusions and caveats: Skin or GI-infiltrating T cells shared few TRB sequences with blood.

Repertoires were generated with immunoSEQ multiplex PCR, while TCRdb's copy carries only in-frame clones and drops some. This table has 45,000 or so clones, roughly nine tenths appearing once. This CDR3 has 15 amino acids. Trimming removed 6 bases from V and 2 bases from J; junction bases left unmatched: 6. Germline CDR1 is PRHDT and CDR2 is FYEKMQ (reference sequence). Worth noting for this clone: The target antigen is unknown.

The sequenced sample was PBMCs. V gene TRBV13 combines with J gene TRBJ2-1; 8 nucleotides agree with TRBD1. The source of this sequence is a woman between 50 and 59 years old in good health and a related stem cell transplant donor. The DNA of the CDR3 is TGTGCCAGCAGACGCGGACAGGGACCCTACAATGAGCAGTTCTTC. Translation gives CASRRGQGPYNEQFF.